This paragraph covers one TCR beta chain sequence. Its antigen is not identified. This sample is drawn from a study of shared clonotypes between healthy human individuals. Germline assignment: CDR1 MNHEY and CDR2 SVGAGI. With 8 bases removed from V and 2 bases from J, the gap between germline ends came to 5 bases. There are 11 residues in the CDR3. It was across several immunoSEQ plates that each subset's genomic DNA was evenly split. Measured with immunoSEQ multiplex PCR; TCRdb has only the in-frame clones, and not every one. The data show about 660,000 clones, roughly 70% seen once. Study results and caveats: Non-shared clonotypes showed lower generation probabilities than clonotypes common to all four donors.

This chain joins TRBV6-5 and TRBJ2-3; no clear D gene. The receptor was derived from a woman in her 30s in good health. The material sequenced was memory CD4+ T cells sorted from blood. Subset reported: CD45RA-negative fraction. The CDR3 sequence is CASLITDTQYF. CDR3 bases: TGTGCCAGCCTGATCACAGATACGCAGTATTTT.